Listed here is a single T cell receptor (beta chain). The germline CDR1 and CDR2 sequences are SGHKS and YYEKEE (reference sequence). Trimming removed 3 bases at V and 1 base at J, with 13 bases between. The length of the CDR3 is 15 residues. The sample comes from a study of blood T cell repertoires in COVID-19. Study context: Donors in the United States, Italy and Spain gave samples during acute or convalescent COVID-19. The cDNA or gDNA used as material had been derived from T cells, B-cell-depleted T cells, or PBMCs.

Per the authors' pipeline: Nucleated cell number was recorded as an estimate derived from reference gene primer amplification. Sequencing was performed with immunoSEQ multiplex PCR; in TCRdb, only in-frame clones are kept and a portion is missing. That table gives V, J and clone size, and the DNA gave D and trimming. The sample contains approximately 340,000 clones, over 70% of which appear only once. The sequenced material came from peripheral blood. The TCR was taken from a man aged 25-45 years with active or convalescent COVID-19. This chain joins TRBV5-5 and TRBJ2-5; D perhaps matches TRBD2 (5 bases). The CDR3 region is CASSSLALPQETQYF. The CDR3 nucleotides read TGTGCCAGCAGCTCCCTAGCACTACCCCAAGAGACCCAGTACTTC.